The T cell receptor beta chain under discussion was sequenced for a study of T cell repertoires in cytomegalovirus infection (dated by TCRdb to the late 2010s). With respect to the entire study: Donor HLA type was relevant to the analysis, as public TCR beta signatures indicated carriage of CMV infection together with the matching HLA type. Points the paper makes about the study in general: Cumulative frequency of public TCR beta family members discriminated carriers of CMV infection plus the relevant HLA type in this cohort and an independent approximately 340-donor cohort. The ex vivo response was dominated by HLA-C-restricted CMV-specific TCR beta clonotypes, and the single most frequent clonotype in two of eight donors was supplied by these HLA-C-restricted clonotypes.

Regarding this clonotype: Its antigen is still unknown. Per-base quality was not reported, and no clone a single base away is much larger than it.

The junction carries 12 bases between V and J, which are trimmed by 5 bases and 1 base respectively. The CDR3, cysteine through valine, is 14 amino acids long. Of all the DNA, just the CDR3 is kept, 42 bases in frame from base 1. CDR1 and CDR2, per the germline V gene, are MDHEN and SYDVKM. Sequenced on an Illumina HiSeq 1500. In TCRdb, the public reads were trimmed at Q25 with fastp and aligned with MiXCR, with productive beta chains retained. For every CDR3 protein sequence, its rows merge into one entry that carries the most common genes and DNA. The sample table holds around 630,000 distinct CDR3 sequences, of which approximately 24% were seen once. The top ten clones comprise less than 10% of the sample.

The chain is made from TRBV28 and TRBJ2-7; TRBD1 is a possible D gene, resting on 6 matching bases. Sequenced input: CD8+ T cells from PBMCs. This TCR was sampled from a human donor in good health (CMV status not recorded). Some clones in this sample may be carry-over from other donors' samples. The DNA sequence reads TGTGCCAGCAGTCCAGATGGACAGTCCTACGAGCAGTACGTC. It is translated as CASSPDGQSYEQYV.